This TCR beta chain comes out of a study of cytomegalovirus exposure and HLA in healthy donors (dated by TCRdb to between 2016 and 2019). Study-level background: An earlier analysis of more than 550 of the donors reported over 250 Gb of sequence data and around 120 million unique TCR beta sequences obtained from about 179 million T cells. Of the 350 to 450 genotyped donors, around 81% fell in the genetic ancestry cluster associated with self-reported Caucasian donors. About five DR-DQ haplotypes were treated as single units for association and clustering because of strong linkage in the cohort. An early release covering some 640 HLA-typed donors comprised 250 to 350 gigabases of sequencing data and around 80 million unique TCR sequences. A later genetic analysis took genome-wide SNP genotypes for about three fifths of the 666 donors and used that subset as a discovery cohort. The T cell repertoires of 700 or so subjects were profiled by immunosequencing and related to cytomegalovirus serostatus. To study patterns of TCR occurrence, a later analysis re-analyzed previously published TCR beta repertoires from 666 donors and added high-resolution HLA genotyping. Typing coverage differed by locus: A, B, C, DRB1 and DQB1 were typed in roughly 620-630 donors, DQA1 in around 500, DPA1 in some 570, and DPB1 in 450 to 490. In an earlier analysis of more than 550 of the donors, high-throughput TCR beta sequencing was used to judge whether each TCR beta V gene segment behaved as functional or pseudogenic. Every repertoire in the discovery cohort had been generated on one and the same sequencing platform. Donor age, sex, ethnicity and CMV serostatus were collected together with the repertoire data. To predict cytomegalovirus infection status, the study brought together high-throughput TCR immunosequencing, statistical association of individual TCRs with disease status, and machine learning. The study aimed to test whether signatures of past pathogen exposure could be identified by cataloging public T cell receptors. Rather than using new phenotypic data, the later analysis identified candidate immune exposures from TCR beta sequences and from how often those sequences occurred across donors. Besides the first cohort of more than 650 subjects, a separate validation cohort made up of roughly 120 different subjects was used. HLA typing included class I and class II loci at four-digit resolution. On average, roughly 240,000 unique TCR beta nucleotide sequences were sequenced per donor among some 430 genotyped donors of the cohort, with 15% to 20% of those sequences being non-productive.

In total, roughly 710 healthy bone marrow donors made up the cohort. At the time of sampling, every cohort member was nominally healthy, though immune exposures that went unrecorded were likely present. The donor tested CMV seronegative, placing the donor among the approximately 360 seronegative members of the cohort. Every donor gave a peripheral blood sample, and the peripheral blood mononuclear cells from that sample were used for TCR beta sequencing. Genomic DNA was extracted from the blood cell samples with the Qiagen DNeasy Blood Extraction Kit. As encoded in the germline V gene (reference sequence), CDR1 is SGHNT while CDR2 is YYREEE. Clipping removes 4 bases from V and 6 bases from J, with 12 as the unmatched junction base count. The cysteine opens and the phenylalanine closes a CDR3 of 16 amino acids. The only DNA kept is the CDR3, 48 bases in frame from the first base. Broader findings and caveats from the paper: In this cohort, only TCR beta chains were sequenced, and detectable features were limited by the absence of alpha or paired-chain data. In the study, some 160 TCR beta chains were listed as associated with cytomegalovirus. Compared with equally common non-associated chains, HLA-associated TCR beta chains in a later analysis were more clonally expanded and had lower generation probabilities. An earlier analysis of 450 to 750 of the donors showed that most TCR beta V segments appeared in productive rearrangements either about 87% or about 30% of the time, which broadly matched IMGT annotations. The only immune exposure information available for the cohort was CMV serostatus. Some IMGT-functional V segments, including TRBV6-2 and TRBV6-3, could not be told apart with the 87-base-pair reads, so those segments were excluded. Specific HLA alleles were associated with 15,000 to 20,000 TCR beta sequences at a false discovery rate of 0.05 in a later analysis. Linkage disequilibrium might explain the correlated functional status among segregating V segments, but an unknown experimental factor could not be excluded. Across donors, most TCR sequences were observed very rarely, whereas some public TCRs were present in many individuals. Strong co-occurrence of HLA alleles, especially DR and DQ, made assigning TCR associations to individual alleles difficult. The classifier was reported to diagnose cytomegalovirus status with high specificity and sensitivity in both the original and validation cohorts. A further reported finding was that TCR beta sequences accurately predicted the HLA-A and HLA-B alleles for most subjects in the first cohort. In a later analysis, the rate of TCR association differed among HLA loci, with DRB1 alleles having the most associated TCRs and HLA-C alleles having the fewest. HLA typing was unavailable for some donors at each locus, so association tests used only the typed subset. A group of highly shared sequence variants was considered likely to be a technical artifact of the sequencing pipeline. An association between a missense DCLRE1C variant and V-gene and J-gene trimming of TCR beta chains was found in a later genetic analysis and replicated in an independent cohort. Compared with the approximately 670-donor mean, donors in an Asian-associated ancestry cluster had fewer N-insertions in productive TCRs, according to a later genetic analysis. Several of the top co-occurrence clusters appeared to be linked to parvovirus B19, influenza, CMV and Epstein-Barr virus, according to a later analysis. According to a later analysis, most CMV-associated TCR beta chains appeared to be HLA-restricted, and the HLA associations seemed to be driven largely by CMV exposure. Three of the identified cytomegalovirus-associated TCR beta chains were confirmed in vitro to be specific for cytomegalovirus antigens. It was suggested by the authors that the approach could potentially be generalized to other disease states and immunological phenotypes. The presence/absence analyses assumed that sequencing depth was roughly uniform across donors, and that assumption may not be true. Fewer than 20 rarely observed V segments, including chromosome 9 orphons, were excluded from the earlier analysis of 550 to 700 of the donors because counts were too low.

This clone is a singleton in its sample. The antigen it recognizes is unknown. No much larger clone is present one base from it, and per-base qualities are unavailable. The receptor library was made with the immunoSEQ multiplex PCR assay. The multiplex PCR relied on a mix of 60 forward primers for TCR Vbeta segments and 13 reverse primers for TCR Jbeta segments. A multiplex PCR assay on genomic DNA amplified the CDR3 region of rearranged TCR beta genes. The amplified TCR beta libraries were sequenced on the Illumina HiSeq System as 87-base-pair reads. Turning to the authors' computational methods: In a later analysis, 77 million or so unique TCR beta chains were counted across the roughly 700 repertoires, and some 10 million of these chains were shared by at least two donors. To remove PCR and sequencing errors, raw reads were error-corrected and collapsed into unique sequences using a nearest-neighbor algorithm that merged closely related sequences. V, D and J gene segments were assigned by aligning CDR3 sequences to IMGT reference sequences. For a sequence to be retained, a match of at least six nucleotides was required to both a V gene segment and a J gene segment. A rearrangement counted as productive if the CDR3 had no stop codons and remained in frame with V and J, and every other rearrangement counted as non-productive. Following IMGT convention, CDR3 was defined as the stretch from the second conserved V-encoded cysteine up to the conserved J-encoded phenylalanine. The earlier analysis of about 640 of the donors excluded any sequence lacking an unambiguous match to a single V gene segment. In an earlier analysis of several hundred of the donors, a V segment was called functional when productive rearrangements were above 56.7%, and segregating when the standard deviation between donors exceeded 5%. A statistical classification framework was built to diagnose cytomegalovirus status from the catalog of TCR beta chain sequences. In a later analysis, TCR nucleotide sequences were compared against IMGT/GENE-DB human TR gene sequences so that V and J genes could be assigned. In a later analysis, CDR3 sequences and most-parsimonious VDJ recombination scenarios were assigned using the TCRdist pipeline. In a later analysis, every TCR beta chain was defined by the combination of its CDR3 amino acid sequence and its V-gene family, and reads without a unique V-gene family were dropped. To address suspected cross-contamination and a sequencing artifact, a later analysis removed around 590 highly shared, low-generation-probability nucleotide sequences. In a later analysis, a clonal expansion index was calculated for each public chain from normalized within-repertoire ranks of inferred template counts. In a later analysis, generation probabilities were computed with a VDJ recombination model fitted to out-of-frame rearrangements, and the resulting probabilities were checked against IGoR. A later analysis scored TCR-TCR, TCR-HLA and TCR-CMV co-occurrence with hypergeometric tests, applying a repertoire-size bias correction to TCR pairs. In a later analysis, false discovery rates were estimated by permuting HLA or CMV assignments 20 times. In a later analysis, co-occurring TCRs were grouped using DBSCAN, and TCRdist sequence similarity was added for clustering within HLA-allele-positive subsets. Repertoires with fewer than 30,000 or more than 120,000 public chains, plus five repertoires with anomalous nucleotide sharing, were excluded from co-occurrence clustering. The table comes from immuneACCESS by way of TCRdb, which keeps in-frame sequences with V and J called. Part of the clones is missing from these tables; in studies checked, under half for an unresolved V gene and the rest for unknown reasons. For V, J and clone size, that table is used; D and trimming come from the DNA. The sample table holds roughly 100,000 clones, of which 70% to 80% were seen once. The top ten clonotypes cover more than 3% of the sample.

Sequencing input: PBMCs. This receptor was obtained from a woman in her forties in good health and CMV-seronegative. The V and J segments used are TRBV5-4 and TRBJ1-5; the central 8 bases match TRBD1. The CDR3 protein: CASSADRGGPGQPQHF. The bases read TGTGCCAGCAGCGCCGACAGGGGTGGGCCGGGTCAGCCCCAGCATTTT.